These 14 T cell receptor beta chains were sequenced from one sample in a study of cytomegalovirus exposure and HLA in healthy donors. The PCR made use of 60 Vbeta and 13 Jbeta primers. The repertoire was sequenced with immunoSEQ multiplex PCR; TCRdb's copy has only in-frame clones and lacks some. The data contain roughly 120,000 clones, 70% to 85% of them seen just once; the ten biggest clones take up roughly 4%. Input material: PBMCs. These receptor sequences come from a human donor in good health.

The chain links TRBV28 to TRBJ2-7, with TRBD2 identical over 8 bases. Germline values: CDR1 MDHEN, CDR2 SYDVKM. The CDR3 is made up of 14 amino acids. Trimming cost V 5 bases and J 5 bases; bases outside gene matches: 8. CDR3 coding DNA: TGTGCCAGCAGTACCAATAGCGGGACGGACGAGCAGTACTTC. Protein sequence: CASSTNSGTDEQYF.

This chain connects TRBV6-5 to TRBJ1-5, with 8 bases identical to TRBD1. The CDR3 covers 14 residues. V shed 0 bases and J 7 bases; nucleotides not matched to a gene: 2. Looked up from germline, CDR1 is MNHEY and CDR2 is SVGAGI. CDR3 nucleotides: TGTGCCAGCAGTTACTCGACAGGGGTCCAGCCCCAGCATTTT. Its translation is CASSYSTGVQPQHF.

This chain connects TRBV25-1 to TRBJ1-1; D remains ambiguous. From germline, CDR1 is MGHDK and CDR2 SYGVNS. The CDR3 is 14 amino acids. The germline V and J ends were trimmed by 4 bases and 2 bases, with 11 bases remaining between them. In DNA form, the CDR3 reads TGTGCCAGCAGTGCGCCTCGGGGAAACACTGAAGCTTTCTTT. Translating it yields CASSAPRGNTEAFF.

The chain recombines TRBV6-1 with TRBJ1-1, with 8 bases fitting TRBD1. The germline gives CDR1 MNHNS, CDR2 SASEGT. This CDR3 spans 16 amino acids. Trimming took 4 bases from V and 0 from J; bases not matched to a gene: 7. DNA of the CDR3: TGTGCCAGCAGTGTTTCGGGACAGGCCTTGAACACTGAAGCTTTCTTT. Protein sequence: CASSVSGQALNTEAFF.

This clone has a single count. V is TRBV5-1 and J is TRBJ1-1; the D gene is possibly TRBD1 (6 bases). CDR3 length equals 14 residues. V was clipped by 1 base and J by 1 base, with 8 bases between them. Looked up from germline, CDR1 is SGHRS and CDR2 is YFSETQ. The CDR3 protein is CASSLWGQNTEAFF. CDR3 nucleotides: TGCGCCAGCAGCTTGTGGGGGCAGAACACTGAAGCTTTCTTT.

This rearrangement joins TRBV25-1 to TRBJ1-1, with 7 bases that match TRBD1. After removal of 6 bases from V and 5 bases from J, the junction contained 15 bases not matched to a gene. This CDR3 contains 16 residues. CDR1 and CDR2 from the germline V gene are MGHDK and SYGVNS. CDR3 loop: CASRRDRAPSGTEAFF. The DNA of the CDR3 is TGTGCCAGCAGGAGAGACAGGGCCCCCTCTGGGACTGAAGCTTTCTTT. Full variable domain (outside the CDR3, taken from reference TRBV25-1 and TRBJ1-1): EADIYQTPRYLVIGTGKKITLECSQTMGHDKMYWYQQDPGMELHLIHYSYGVNSTEKGDLSSESTVSRIRTEHFPLTLESARPSHTSQYLCASRRDRAPSGTEAFFGQGTRLTVV.

This clone appeared once. This chain uses TRBV28 with TRBJ2-7; D is possibly TRBD1 (5 bases). The CDR3 length is 16 residues. Trimming shortened V by 6 bases and J by 0 bases, and 18 bases separated the two germline ends. CDR1 is MDHEN, CDR2 SYDVKM, per germline. In nucleotides, the CDR3 is TGTGCCAGCAGGCAAAAACGACAGTTTAGCTCCTACGAGCAGTACTTC. Amino acid sequence: CASRQKRQFSSYEQYF.

This clone was seen more than once but under ten times. This chain links TRBV5-4 with TRBJ1-2; TRBD1 is a possible D gene (5 bases). V lost 5 bases to trimming and J lost 4 bases, with 12 bases between them. Germline CDR1 is SGHNT and CDR2 is YYREEE (reference sequence). The CDR3 has 13 amino acids. The CDR3 protein is CASRVGGTYGYTF. For the CDR3, the DNA is TGTGCCAGCAGGGTGGGGGGAACCTATGGCTACACCTTC.

Only a few counts were recorded for this clone. The chain is built from TRBV7-9 and TRBJ1-3; D is unclear. Germline V gene data show CDR1 as SEHNR and CDR2 as FQNEAQ (reference sequence). The CDR3 loop spans 15 amino acids. The V end lost 8 bases, the J end lost 0 bases, and 14 bases lay between the germline ends. The CDR3 sequence: CASSRAVFSGNTIYF. CDR3 sequence (DNA): TGTGCCAGCTCGAGGGCAGTCTTCTCTGGAAACACCATATATTTT. Using reference TRBV7-9 and TRBJ1-3 for the parts outside the CDR3, the full variable domain is DTGVSQNPRHKITKRGQNVTFRCDPISEHNRLYWYRQTLGQGPEFLTYFQNEAQLEKSRLLSDRFSAERPKGSFSTLEIQRTEQGDSAMYLCASSRAVFSGNTIYFGEGSWLTVV.

The V call is TRBV6-6, the J call TRBJ1-2, with no clear D. Germline loops: CDR1 MNHNY, CDR2 SVGAGI (reference sequence). V shed 6 bases and J shed 2 bases, with 10 bases lying between them. The CDR3 contains 13 residues. The CDR3 sequence: CASRREKNYGYTF. CDR3 sequence (DNA): TGTGCCAGCAGACGCGAAAAAAACTATGGCTACACCTTC.

The chain couples TRBV7-9 to TRBJ2-5; tentative D call: TRBD1 (6 bases). The CDR3 totals 15 residues. Germline-derived CDR1 and CDR2 are SEHNR and FQNEAQ (reference sequence). V was shortened by 5 bases and J by 5 bases, with 18 bases between the two germline ends. This CDR3 reads CASSPGDISRETQYF. The CDR3 DNA reads as TGTGCCAGCAGCCCTGGGGACATCTCCCGTGAGACCCAGTACTTC.

The chain couples TRBV9 to TRBJ2-1; 7 bases map to TRBD2. J lost 9 bases, V lost 3 bases, and 6 bases had no gene match. Germline CDR1 is SGDLS and CDR2 is YYNGEE. The CDR3 totals 13 residues. CDR3 amino acids: CASSDGLDREQFF. The CDR3 coding sequence is TGTGCCAGCAGCGACGGACTAGACCGTGAGCAGTTCTTC.

The chain joins TRBV27 to TRBJ2-3; D call uncertain. Germline loops: CDR1 MNHEY, CDR2 SMNVEV (reference sequence). The V gene lost 4 bases and the J gene lost 0 bases, with 8 bases spanning the gap. CDR3 length: 14 residues. CDR3 nucleotides: TGTGCCAGCAGTTGGTACAGCAGCACAGATACGCAGTATTTT. It yields the protein CASSWYSSTDTQYF.

V usage is TRBV5-1 and J usage is TRBJ2-5; D is uncertain. This CDR3 has 14 residues. The V and J ends lost 0 bases and 0 bases respectively, with 6 bases between them. Per the germline V gene, CDR1 is SGHRS and CDR2 is YFSETQ. The CDR3 DNA reads TGCGCCAGCAGCTTGGGACACCACCAAGAGACCCAGTACTTC. Amino acid sequence: CASSLGHHQETQYF.